Sequencing of this T cell receptor beta chain was carried out in a study of chemoradiotherapy in HPV16-positive cancers. General study findings and limits: Better recurrence-free survival went with HPV-responsive T-cell expansion in HPV16-positive patients. Candidate HPV-specific clones and E7-related TCR motifs grew in tumor during treatment. Functional assays defining HPV-specific T cells used only a couple of HPV16-positive patients.

V shed 6 bases and J shed 3 bases, with 14 bases lying between them. The CDR3 is 14 residues long. Germline CDR1 reads KGHSH; CDR2 reads LQKENI. Over chemoradiotherapy, repertoires were sampled more than once. Profiling relied on immunoSEQ multiplex PCR, and the TCRdb table lists in-frame clones only, not all of them. The sample carries about 12,000 clones, 78% recorded once. In the case of this clone: The antigen is undetermined.

This chain joins TRBV18 and TRBJ1-1, with D perhaps matching TRBD1 (5 bases). This material was acquired from a patient who underwent chemoradiotherapy. The source of this sequence is a human donor with HPV-associated anogenital cancer. CDR3 coding DNA: TGTGCCAGCTCCCGGGACCCCGGGGACACTGAAGCTTTCTTT. Its protein is CASSRDPGDTEAFF.